A single sample is the source of the 9 T cell receptor beta chains below, sequenced in a study of T-cell memory formation after mild COVID-19. TCRdb reprocessed the 5' RACE reads via MiXCR and lists one record per CDR3 protein. The profile shows just over 200,000 distinct CDR3 sequences, around 9.1% of them singletons. The sample taken for sequencing was PBMCs or a T cell subset sorted from them (not recorded which). Source of these receptors: a man in his late teens or twenties who had mild COVID-19 (a few samples of this study predate the infection). Cell type and time point are not known.

The table lists this clonotype with a few counts. V is TRBV12-3 or TRBV12-4 and J is TRBJ2-2, with D possibly matching TRBD1 (6 bases). The CDR3 length is 14 residues. The V end lost 8 bases, the J end lost 2 bases, and 12 bases lay between the germline ends. The CDR3 DNA sequence: TGTGCCAGCGGCTGGACAGATAACACCGGGGAGCTGTTTTTT. Encoded protein: CASGWTDNTGELFF.

This chain joins TRBV28 and TRBJ2-3; TRBD2 matches at 8 bases. Trimming cost V 8 bases and J 0 bases; bases outside gene matches: 4. Germline loops: CDR1 MDHEN, CDR2 SYDVKM. The CDR3 covers 14 residues. The CDR3: CASGSGGSTDTQYF. The CDR3 DNA is TGTGCCAGCGGCTCGGGGGGGAGCACAGATACGCAGTATTTT.

This clonotype appeared many times. The CDR3 DNA sequence: TGTGCCAGCATCCCGATCGGGACTAGCGGGCACACCGGGGAGCTGTTTTTT. Amino acid sequence: CASIPIGTSGHTGELFF. The chain joins TRBV6-2 or TRBV6-3 to TRBJ2-2; 12 bases are a match to TRBD2. CDR1 is MNHEY and CDR2 is SVGEGT in the germline V gene. V was pared by 7 bases and J by 3 bases, with 9 bases of the junction left unmatched. CDR3 length: 17 residues.

This sequence joins TRBV9 and TRBJ2-1; 10 bases match TRBD2. CDR1 SGDLS and CDR2 YYNGEE come from the germline V gene. This CDR3 has 17 residues. Trimming removed 0 bases from V and 4 bases from J; junction bases left unmatched: 7. DNA for the CDR3: TGTGCCAGCAGCGTAGGTGAGCGGGGGGGTCCTTACAATGAGCAGTTCTTC. Translation: CASSVGERGGPYNEQFF.

CDR3 in amino acids: CATSSAKSGEQYV. The CDR3 DNA follows: TGTGCCACCAGCAGCGCCAAGTCGGGCGAGCAGTACGTC. The rearrangement links TRBV15 to TRBJ2-7; D is unresolved. Germline V gives CDR1 LNHNV, CDR2 YYDKDF (reference sequence). The germline V and J ends were trimmed by 3 bases and 6 bases, with 12 bases remaining between them. This CDR3 is built from 13 residues.

In its sample, this clonotype was seen many times. V usage is TRBV20-1 and J usage is TRBJ1-1, with 7 nucleotides matching TRBD1. The ends lost 2 bases at V and 4 bases at J; junction bases unmatched: 1. CDR3 length equals 12 residues. Germline CDR1 is DFQATT and CDR2 is SNEGSKA (reference sequence). The CDR3 is CSARQGGTEAFF. The CDR3 nucleotides read TGCAGTGCTAGACAGGGGGGCACTGAAGCTTTCTTT.

The chain links TRBV5-1 to TRBJ2-3; 8 nucleotides align to TRBD1. The junction had 7 bases not matched to a gene; V was cut back by 4 bases and J by 3 bases. The CDR3 loop spans 15 amino acids. The germline CDR1 and CDR2 sequences are SGHRS and YFSETQ. In DNA, the CDR3 is TGCGCCAGCAGCCTTCGGACAGGGCAAACAGATACGCAGTATTTT. Translating it yields CASSLRTGQTDTQYF.

The chain employs TRBV28 and TRBJ2-5; TRBD1 aligns across 12 bases. The germline CDR1 and CDR2 sequences are MDHEN and SYDVKM. The junction had 19 bases not matched to a gene; V was cut back by 4 bases and J by 4 bases. The CDR3 has 20 residues. CDR3 in DNA: TGTGCCAGCAGTTCCACCGGGACAGGGGGCGCCGGTACCCACCTAGAGACCCAGTACTTC. It yields the protein CASSSTGTGGAGTHLETQYF.

The chain combines TRBV7-2 with TRBJ1-2; 7 bases map to TRBD1. From germline, CDR1 is SGHTA and CDR2 FQGNSA. The CDR3 runs to 14 residues. Losses at the gene ends were 4 bases for V and 4 bases for J; bases not matched to a gene: 6. The CDR3 spells CASSSPNRGYGYTF. Written as DNA, the CDR3 is TGTGCCAGCAGCTCACCCAACAGGGGCTATGGCTACACCTTC. Drawing the rest from reference TRBV7-2 and TRBJ1-2, the complete variable domain is GAGVSQSPSNKVTEKGKDVELRCDPISGHTALYWYRQSLGQGLEFLIYFQGNSAPDKSGLPSDRFSAERTGGSVSTLTIQRTQQEDSAVYLCASSSPNRGYGYTFGSGTRLTVV.